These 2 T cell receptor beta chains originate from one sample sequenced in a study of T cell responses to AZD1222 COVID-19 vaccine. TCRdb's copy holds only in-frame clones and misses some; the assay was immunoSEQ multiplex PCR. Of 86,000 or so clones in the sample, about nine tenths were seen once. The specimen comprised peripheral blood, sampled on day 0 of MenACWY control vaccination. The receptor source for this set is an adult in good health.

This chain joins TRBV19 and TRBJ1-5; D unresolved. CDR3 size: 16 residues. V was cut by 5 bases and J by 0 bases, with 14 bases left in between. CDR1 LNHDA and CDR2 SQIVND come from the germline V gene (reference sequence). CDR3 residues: CASSPLDDYSNQPQHF. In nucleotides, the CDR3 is TGTGCCAGTAGTCCCCTGGACGATTATAGCAATCAGCCCCAGCATTTT.

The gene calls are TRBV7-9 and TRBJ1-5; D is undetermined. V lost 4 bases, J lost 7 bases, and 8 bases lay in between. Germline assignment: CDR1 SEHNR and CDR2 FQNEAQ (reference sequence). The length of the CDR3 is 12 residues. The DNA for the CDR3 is TGTGCCAGCAGCTCACTAGGGCAGCCCCAGCATTTT. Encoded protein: CASSSLGQPQHF.